This T cell receptor (beta chain) was captured by sequencing in a study of cytomegalovirus exposure and HLA in healthy donors. At the level of the study: Earlier, 110 million or so unique TCR beta sequences were recovered from approximately 180 million T cells by an analysis.

Study-level points and caveats: Later analysis reportedly placed an Asian-associated ancestry cluster below the roughly 700-donor mean in N-insertions.

PCR amplification relied on 60 Vbeta primers (plus 13 Jbeta primers). Sequencing was performed with immunoSEQ multiplex PCR; in TCRdb, only in-frame clones are kept and a portion is missing. The table shows 150,000 to 200,000 clones, with 70% to 90% occurring only once. Details on this clone: Its antigen is undetermined.

Germline V CDR1 and CDR2: WSHSY, SAAADI. The V segment lost 7 bases and the J segment 3 bases; nucleotides outside the gene matches: 5. This CDR3 is built from 14 residues. The receptor was derived from a man aged 18 to 29 in good health and CMV-seropositive. The sample comprised PBMCs. V gene TRBV10-2 combines with J gene TRBJ2-5, with 10 bases aligning to TRBD2. For the CDR3, the DNA is TGCGCCAGCATACAAGCGGGGGGGGAAGAGACCCAGTACTTC. Encoded protein: CASIQAGGEETQYF.